This T cell receptor (beta chain) derives from a study of blood T cell repertoires in COVID-19. Study-wide context: Sites in the United States, Italy and Spain provided acute and convalescent COVID-19 samples. The cDNA or gDNA used as material had been derived from T cells, B-cell-depleted T cells, or PBMCs.

In the authors' workflow: Amplification of reference gene primers was used by the study to estimate nucleated cell counts. Repertoires were generated with immunoSEQ multiplex PCR, while TCRdb's copy carries only in-frame clones and drops some. From that table come the V and J calls and clone size; the DNA was used to work out D and trimming. The repertoire holds over 75,000 clones, with around nine tenths as singletons. This clone turned up a few times. Seattle patients were enrolled while actively infected and followed longitudinally. CDR3 length: 13 amino acids. Trimming removed 5 bases at V and 1 base at J, with 6 bases between. Per germline, CDR1 SGHDN and CDR2 FVKESK.

The chain carries TRBV14 and TRBJ1-3; D might be TRBD1 (6 bases). The sequenced sample consisted of peripheral blood. This clonotype was sampled from a man in his fifties or sixties with COVID-19, enrolled during active disease. CDR3 loop: CASSRGSGNTIYF. CDR3 in DNA: TGTGCCAGCAGCAGGGGGTCTGGAAACACCATATATTTT.